A single sample is the source of the 26 T cell receptor beta chains below, sequenced in a study of blood T cell repertoires in COVID-19. TCRdb keeps only in-frame clones here, not all; method: immunoSEQ multiplex PCR. The sample shows about 160,000 clones, about nine tenths of them seen only once. Sequencing was done on a sample of peripheral blood. These receptors originate from a man younger than 40 with COVID-19, enrolled during active disease.

This clone was seen once. The J gene is TRBJ2-5, the V gene TRBV7-2, with TRBD2 identical over 12 bases. From germline, CDR1 is SGHTA and CDR2 FQGNSA. CDR3 length: 17 amino acids. Losses at the gene ends were 5 bases for V and 5 bases for J; bases not matched to a gene: 12. CDR3: CASSLGTSGLFGETQYF. CDR3 in DNA: TGTGCCAGCAGCCTGGGGACTAGCGGGTTATTCGGGGAGACCCAGTACTTC.

The chain carries TRBV30 and TRBJ1-2, with D perhaps TRBD1 (6 bases). This CDR3 spans 16 amino acids. V lost 1 base and J lost 4, with 19 bases in between. In germline, CDR1 is GTSNPN, CDR2 SVGIG (reference sequence). In DNA form, the CDR3 reads TGTGCCTGGAGTGCACTTCAGGGGCAGGGAAGCTATGGCTACACCTTC. It specifies CAWSALQGQGSYGYTF.

The V and J genes are TRBV4-1 and TRBJ2-3; D might be TRBD2 (6 bases). V was pared by 0 bases and J by 1 base, with 8 bases between. The CDR3 contains 15 residues. Germline CDR1 MGHRA, CDR2 YSYEKL. The CDR3 DNA reads TGCGCCAGCAGCCAAGAAGCTAGCGGCACAGATACGCAGTATTTT. Translated: CASSQEASGTDTQYF.

There are a few counts of this clone. V and J are TRBV11-2 and TRBJ1-6; D remains ambiguous. Germline V CDR1 and CDR2: SGHAT, FQNNGV. The V and J ends lost 1 base and 7 bases respectively, with 8 bases between them. The CDR3 length is 14 residues. The CDR3 sequence is CASSLGHINSPLHF. DNA for the CDR3: TGTGCCAGCAGCTTAGGACACATCAATTCACCCCTCCACTTT.

CDR3 DNA: TGTGCCAGCAGCTCCTTCGACAGGGCCACTGAAGCTTTCTTT. This sequence encodes CASSSFDRATEAFF. The J gene is TRBJ1-1, the V gene TRBV7-3; 7 bases map to TRBD1. The V and J ends lost 4 bases and 4 bases, in that order; junction bases with no gene match: 6. The V gene's germline CDR1 is SGHTA and CDR2 FQGTGA. This CDR3 region has 14 residues. Using reference TRBV7-3 and TRBJ1-1 for the parts outside the CDR3, the full variable domain is GAGVSQTPSNKVTEKGKYVELRCDPISGHTALYWYRQSLGQGPEFLIYFQGTGAADDSGLPNDRFFAVRPEGSVSTLKIQRTERGDSAVYLCASSSFDRATEAFFGQGTRLTVV.

The chain couples TRBV6-6 to TRBJ1-2; 8 bases are shared with TRBD1. Germline lookup yields CDR1 MNHNY and CDR2 SVGAGI (reference sequence). V dropped 5 bases and J dropped 5; count of bases not matched to a gene: 10. The CDR3 has 15 amino acids. This chain's CDR3 is CASSRTGTPVYGYTF. The CDR3 nucleotides are TGTGCCAGCAGTCGGACAGGGACGCCCGTATATGGCTACACCTTC.

The chain recombines TRBV7-2 with TRBJ2-7; D unclear. From germline, CDR1 is SGHTA and CDR2 FQGNSA. With 8 bases removed from V and 1 base from J, the gap between germline ends came to 21 bases. This CDR3 is built from 16 residues. In DNA form, the CDR3 reads TGTGCCAGCGGCCTAGGGTCCGGTCGAGCTTCCTACGAGCAGTACTTC. This gives the protein CASGLGSGRASYEQYF. Full variable domain (outside the CDR3, taken from reference TRBV7-2 and TRBJ2-7): GAGVSQSPSNKVTEKGKDVELRCDPISGHTALYWYRQSLGQGLEFLIYFQGNSAPDKSGLPSDRFSAERTGGSVSTLTIQRTQQEDSAVYLCASGLGSGRASYEQYFGPGTRLTVT.

V usage is TRBV7-3 and J usage is TRBJ1-6; 7 bases fit TRBD1. The CDR3 runs 13 residues. Germline loops: CDR1 SGHTA, CDR2 FQGTGA. Unmatched junction bases numbered 4, after V lost 5 bases and J lost 9 bases. The chain's CDR3 is CASSLGQLSPLHF. DNA of the CDR3: TGTGCCAGCAGCCTGGGACAGCTTTCACCCCTCCACTTT.

This chain uses TRBV7-9 with TRBJ1-6, with unresolved D. This CDR3 is 17 amino acids long. Germline V gene lookup returns CDR1 SEHNR and CDR2 FQNEAQ (reference sequence). Trimming removed 5 bases from V and 3 bases from J, with 17 bases in between. The CDR3 DNA reads TGTGCCAGCAGCCCCGGGTTAAGTGCCGACTATAATTCACCCCTCCACTTT. Protein product: CASSPGLSADYNSPLHF.

A few counts support this clone. The chain combines TRBV6-5 with TRBJ2-7, with 9 bases that match TRBD1. Germline V gene lookup returns CDR1 MNHEY and CDR2 SVGAGI. V shed 6 bases, J shed 9 bases, and the junction held 12 bases outside the gene matches. This CDR3 region has 14 residues. CDR3 in DNA: TGTGCCAGCAGCCCCGGGACAGGGTTAATCGGGCAGTACTTC. This gives the protein CASSPGTGLIGQYF.

The chain's CDR3 is CASTLGQSNTEAFF. The CDR3, as DNA: TGTGCCAGTACCCTGGGACAGTCGAACACTGAAGCTTTCTTT. The V call is TRBV19, the J call TRBJ1-1; 7 bases are shared with TRBD1. This CDR3 region has 14 residues. The germline CDR1 and CDR2 sequences are LNHDA and SQIVND (reference sequence). Trimming removed 7 bases from V and 1 base from J; junction bases left unmatched: 6.

This sequence joins TRBV27 and TRBJ1-6; D ambiguous. The germline CDR1 and CDR2 sequences are MNHEY and SMNVEV (reference sequence). V dropped 0 bases and J dropped 9 bases, with 12 bases sitting between them. This CDR3 comprises 15 residues. The chain's CDR3 is CASSLSSSGGSPLHF. The CDR3 DNA sequence: TGTGCCAGCAGTTTATCGAGCTCAGGAGGTTCACCCCTCCACTTT.

V is TRBV10-1 and J is TRBJ1-1; no definite D call. This CDR3 contains 18 residues. From germline, CDR1 is WNHNN and CDR2 SYGVQD (reference sequence). V was cut by 3 bases and J by 1 base, with 21 bases left in between. In nucleotides, the CDR3 is TGCGCCAGCAGTGAAGGTGTACTTTGCGAGGCTCGGAACACTGAAGCTTTCTTT. This sequence encodes CASSEGVLCEARNTEAFF.

The rearrangement joins TRBV18 to TRBJ2-2; D is perhaps TRBD1 (6 bases). This CDR3 is built from 16 residues. The germline V and J ends were trimmed by 2 bases and 0 bases, with 10 bases remaining between them. The germline V gene has CDR1 KGHSH and CDR2 LQKENI. The CDR3 reads CASSPVDSANTGELFF. The CDR3 DNA reads as TGTGCCAGCTCACCAGTGGACAGCGCGAACACCGGGGAGCTGTTTTTT.

The V gene is TRBV5-1, the J gene TRBJ2-3, with 9 bases aligning to TRBD1. Unmatched junction bases numbered 2, after V lost 2 bases and J lost 4 bases. Germline CDR1 is SGHRS and CDR2 is YFSETQ. CDR3 size: 14 residues. Here the CDR3 reads CASSLRTGADTQYF. CDR3 sequence (DNA): TGCGCCAGCAGCTTAAGGACAGGGGCAGATACGCAGTATTTT.

This rearrangement joins TRBV2 to TRBJ2-7, with D tentatively TRBD1 (5 bases). Trimming removed 6 bases at V and 10 bases at J, with 16 bases between. The CDR3 totals 12 residues. The germline V gene encodes CDR1 SNHLY and CDR2 FYNNEI. CDR3 DNA: TGTGCCAGCAGAGGTCTTACAGGAGAACAGTACTTC. Amino acid sequence: CASRGLTGEQYF. The full variable domain, in which reference TRBV2 and TRBJ2-7 provide the parts outside the CDR3, is EPEVTQTPSHQVTQMGQEVILRCVPISNHLYFYWYRQILGQKVEFLVSFYNNEISEKSEIFDDQFSVERPDGSNFTLKIRSTKLEDSAMYFCASRGLTGEQYFGPGTRLTVT.

The chain combines TRBV29-1 with TRBJ1-1; weak D call: TRBD1 (6 bases). Between the trimmed V and J ends, which lost 5 bases and 3 bases, there was a span of 13 bases. This CDR3 has 13 amino acids. Germline loops: CDR1 SQVTM, CDR2 ANQGSEA. The chain's CDR3 is CSVLRGYDTEAFF. The CDR3 DNA reads TGCAGCGTTCTCAGGGGTTATGACACTGAAGCTTTCTTT.

The chain couples TRBV4-3 to TRBJ1-1, with 10 bases identical to TRBD1. CDR1 is LGHNA and CDR2 is YSLEER in the germline V gene. The CDR3 is 13 amino acids. V gave up 7 bases and J gave up 7 bases; unmatched junction bases: 6. The CDR3 loop is CASTRQGAGEAFF. The CDR3 DNA reads as TGCGCCAGCACGAGACAGGGGGCAGGTGAAGCTTTCTTT.

This clone has more than one count but fewer than ten. This chain uses TRBV3-1 (or the pseudogene TRBV3-2) with TRBJ1-3; TRBD1 might be the D (6 bases). V lost 4 bases and J lost 1, with 17 bases in between. The CDR3 consists of 17 residues. In germline, CDR1 is LGHDT, CDR2 YNNKEL (reference sequence). Written as DNA, the CDR3 is TGTGCCAGCAGCCCCCGGGCGGGGGCAAGGTCTGGAAACACCATATATTTT. Its translation is CASSPRAGARSGNTIYF.

The count of this clone is one. V usage is TRBV1 and J usage is TRBJ2-7; the table calls TRBD1, which could not be checked here. TRBV1 is a recognized pseudogene. The CDR3 consists of 19 residues. The DNA of the CDR3 is TGCACCAGGACTATTGTGCAGGGGTCGTGGCGGCCTAGATCCTACGAGCAGTACTTC. Translated: CTRTIVQGSWRPRSYEQYF.

This clone turned up a few times. The J gene is TRBJ2-1, the V gene TRBV7-2, with 10 bases lining up with TRBD2. CDR3 size: 16 residues. Trimming removed 2 bases from V and 4 bases from J; junction bases left unmatched: 5. Germline loops: CDR1 SGHTA, CDR2 FQGNSA. DNA of the CDR3: TGTGCCAGCAGCTTAAGACAGCGGGGGGGATACAATGAGCAGTTCTTC. This encodes CASSLRQRGGYNEQFF.

This chain joins TRBV24-1 and TRBJ1-5; D not resolved. Trimming shortened V by 4 bases and J by 2 bases, and 8 bases separated the two germline ends. The CDR3 has 14 residues. CDR1 is KGHDR, CDR2 SFDVKD, per germline. CDR3 sequence reads: CATSDTHGNQPQHF. The CDR3 coding sequence is TGTGCCACCAGTGACACTCATGGCAATCAGCCCCAGCATTTT.

The V gene is TRBV9, the J gene TRBJ2-2; 7 bases map to TRBD2. The CDR3 is 15 amino acids. CDR1 SGDLS and CDR2 YYNGEE come from the germline V gene. V lost 1 base and J lost 4; bases outside the gene matches: 4. The CDR3: CASSVSGGSTGELFF. The CDR3 bases are TGTGCCAGCAGCGTATCGGGGGGAAGCACCGGGGAGCTGTTTTTT.

The CDR3 spells CASSDLQGAITEAFF. CDR3 bases: TGTGCCAGCTCGGATTTACAGGGGGCGATCACTGAAGCTTTCTTT. The rearrangement links TRBV18 to TRBJ1-1, with TRBD1 matching over 9 bases. Germline lookup yields CDR1 KGHSH and CDR2 LQKENI. Unmatched junction bases numbered 9, after V lost 6 bases and J lost 4 bases. This CDR3 has 15 amino acids.

The gene calls are TRBV28 and TRBJ2-3; 9 bases align to TRBD1. Germline V gene data show CDR1 as MDHEN and CDR2 as SYDVKM. The V gene end was trimmed by 4 bases and the J gene end by 6 bases; junction bases not matched to a gene: 8. CDR3 length: 15 residues. DNA for the CDR3: TGTGCCAGCAGTTCCGCCGGGACAGGGCTGGATACGCAGTATTTT. Amino acids: CASSSAGTGLDTQYF.

This chain joins TRBV18 and TRBJ1-2; 10 nucleotides align to TRBD1. Trimming cost V 2 bases and J 2 bases; bases outside gene matches: 8. The germline gives CDR1 KGHSH, CDR2 LQKENI. CDR3 length: 17 residues. The chain's CDR3 is CASSPISRDRGNYGYTF. The CDR3, as DNA: TGTGCCAGCTCACCAATTAGCCGGGACAGGGGAAACTATGGCTACACCTTC. The full variable domain, completed using reference TRBV18 and TRBJ1-2, is NAGVMQNPRHLVRRRGQEARLRCSPMKGHSHVYWYRQLPEEGLKFMVYLQKENIIDESGMPKERFSAEFPKEGPSILRIQQVVRGDSAAYFCASSPISRDRGNYGYTFGSGTRLTVV.